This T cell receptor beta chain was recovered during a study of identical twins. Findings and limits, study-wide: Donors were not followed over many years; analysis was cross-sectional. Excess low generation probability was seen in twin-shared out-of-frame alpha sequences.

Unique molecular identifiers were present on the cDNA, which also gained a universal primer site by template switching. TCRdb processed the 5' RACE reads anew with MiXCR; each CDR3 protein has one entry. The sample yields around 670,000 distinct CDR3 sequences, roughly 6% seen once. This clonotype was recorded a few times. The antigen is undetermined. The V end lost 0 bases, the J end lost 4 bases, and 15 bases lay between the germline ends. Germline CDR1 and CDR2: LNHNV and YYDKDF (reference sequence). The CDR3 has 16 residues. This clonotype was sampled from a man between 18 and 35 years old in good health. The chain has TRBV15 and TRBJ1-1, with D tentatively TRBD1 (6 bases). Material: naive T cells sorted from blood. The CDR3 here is CATSRDFGGRSTEAFF. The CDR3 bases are TGTGCCACCAGCAGAGATTTTGGGGGCAGGAGCACTGAAGCTTTCTTT.